Listed below are T cell receptor beta chains from one sample, sequenced in a study of post-analysis software for immune sequencing data. TCRdb re-analysed the PCR reads in MiXCR, keeping a single row per CDR3 protein. The sample holds 350,000 to 500,000 distinct CDR3 sequences, over 30% seen once. Sequenced material: blood. These TCRs come from a girl aged 2 to 9 with multiple sclerosis. Both conserved end residues are part of each CDR3. D genes are given only for firm matches. The listing skips clone size in some rows; elsewhere it reads once, few, many or a size class.

D gene	V gene	clone size	J gene	CDR3 DNA	CDR3 protein
.	TRBV29-1	.	TRBJ1-5	TGCAGCGTTGTAGACTCTGGTCAGCCCCAGCATTTT	CSVVDSGQPQHF
TRBD1	TRBV27	few	TRBJ1-2	TGTGCCAGCAGTACCGGGACAGGGGACATCTGGAATGGCTACACCTTC	CASSTGTGDIWNGYTF
TRBD2	TRBV6-1	.	TRBJ2-7	TGTGCCAGCAGTAGCGCTCGGGGGGAAATCTCCTACAATGAGCAGTACTTC	CASSSARGEISYNEQYF
TRBD2	TRBV10-3	.	TRBJ2-1	TGTGCCAATCACCCTAGCGGGGGGATTTCCTACAATGAGCAGTTCTTC	CANHPSGGISYNEQFF
.	TRBV10-2	.	TRBJ2-7	TGCGCCAGCAGTGAGGAGGTAACCTACGAGCAGTACTTC	CASSEEVTYEQYF
.	TRBV7-2	few	TRBJ1-5	TGTGCCAGCAGCTTAGTTCCCCATAGCAATCAGCCCCAGCATTTT	CASSLVPHSNQPQHF
.	TRBV30	.	TRBJ2-3	TGTGCCTGGAGTGTACCAGATACGCAGTATTTT	CAWSVPDTQYF
.	TRBV20-1	.	TRBJ1-5	TGCAGTGCCCTCGGACAGCCAGGAGGAAATCAGCCCCAGCATTTT	CSALGQPGGNQPQHF
.	TRBV20-1	.	TRBJ2-7	TGCAGTGCTAGAGTGCCGGGTTTCCACGAGCAGTACTTC	CSARVPGFHEQYF
.	TRBV6-5	few	TRBJ1-2	TGTGCCAGCAGTTACTCGAAGCACCTCATCAAGGGCTATGGCTACACCTTC	CASSYSKHLIKGYGYTF
TRBD1	TRBV27	.	TRBJ1-2	TGTGCCAGCAGTTTATCGGGGGGACAGCTCTATGGCTACACCTTC	CASSLSGGQLYGYTF
.	TRBV29-1	.	TRBJ2-3	TGCAGCGTTGAAACAGGTAGCACAGATACGCAGTATTTT	CSVETGSTDTQYF
.	TRBV7-9	.	TRBJ2-3	TGTGCCACAGGGCAGTTCCCCACAGATACGCAGTATTTT	CATGQFPTDTQYF
.	TRBV4-1	.	TRBJ2-1	TGCGCCAGCAGCCAAAGTGGACTTCACCATGAGCAGTTCTTC	CASSQSGLHHEQFF
.	TRBV10-3	.	TRBJ1-6	TGTGCCATCAGCGAGGGTGGATCACCCCTCCACTTT	CAISEGGSPLHF
.	TRBV7-9	.	TRBJ2-5	TGTGTCAGCAGCTTAGGGCCTATGGGGCTAAAAGAGACCCAGTACTTC	CVSSLGPMGLKETQYF
.	TRBV28	.	TRBJ2-7	TGTGCCAGCAGTTTCAATATCCTGATCACAGGGCTGGACTACGAGCAGTACTTC	CASSFNILITGLDYEQYF
.	TRBV7-2	.	TRBJ2-4	TGTGCCAGCAGCTTAAGGACTGGGAGCGTCTACGGGCAGTACTTC	CASSLRTGSVYGQYF
.	TRBV6-1	.	TRBJ2-6	TGTGCCAGCATTCGAATGACAGGCAAAGGCCGCTCTGGGGCCAGCGTCCTGACTTTC	CASIRMTGKGRSGASVLTF
TRBD1	TRBV12-3/TRBV12-4	.	TRBJ2-3	TGTGCCAGCAGTGGGACAGACCAAGCGCAGTATTTT	CASSGTDQAQYF
TRBD2	TRBV20-1	.	TRBJ2-7	TGCAGTGGGATGGGACTAGCGGGAAGGTTCGGTTCCTACGAGCAGTACTTC	CSGMGLAGRFGSYEQYF
TRBD1	TRBV12-3/TRBV12-4	few	TRBJ2-7	TGTGCCAGCAGTTGGCCGGGACAGGGTACCGAGCAGTACTTC	CASSWPGQGTEQYF
.	TRBV21-1	.	TRBJ2-5	TGTGCCAGCAGCAAAAGCAGGTTCGGGGACGTAAAAGAGACCCAGTACTTC	CASSKSRFGDVKETQYF
.	TRBV29-1	few	TRBJ2-3	TGCAGCGTTGACTTGGGAGCGGGAGATACGCAGTATTTT	CSVDLGAGDTQYF
.	TRBV7-3	.	TRBJ1-4	TGTGCCAGCAGCTTATACAGGGTGGATGAAAAACTGTTTTTT	CASSLYRVDEKLFF
TRBD1	TRBV28	.	TRBJ1-5	TGTGCCAGCAGTTTCGGAGGGGGCGGTCAACCCCAGCATTTT	CASSFGGGGQPQHF
TRBD1	TRBV6-1	.	TRBJ1-1	TGTGCCAGCAGTCCGGACAGGGACACTGAAGCTTTCTTT	CASSPDRDTEAFF